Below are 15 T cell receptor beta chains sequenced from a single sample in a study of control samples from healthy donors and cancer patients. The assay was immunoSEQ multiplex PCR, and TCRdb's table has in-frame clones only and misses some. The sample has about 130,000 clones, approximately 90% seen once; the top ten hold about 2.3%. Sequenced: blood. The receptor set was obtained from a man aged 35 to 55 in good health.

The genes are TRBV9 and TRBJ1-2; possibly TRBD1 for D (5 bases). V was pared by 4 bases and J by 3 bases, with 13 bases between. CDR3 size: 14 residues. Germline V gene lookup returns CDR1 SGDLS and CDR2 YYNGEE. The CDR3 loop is CASSPTGSYYGYTF. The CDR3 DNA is TGTGCCAGCAGCCCTACAGGATCCTACTATGGCTACACCTTC.

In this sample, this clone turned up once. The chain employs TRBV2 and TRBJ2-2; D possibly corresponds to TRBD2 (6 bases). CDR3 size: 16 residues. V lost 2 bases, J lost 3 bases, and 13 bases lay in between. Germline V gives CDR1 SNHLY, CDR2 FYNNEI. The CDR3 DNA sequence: TGTGCCAGCAGTGAAAACCACCCGGGAGACACCGGGGAGCTGTTTTTT. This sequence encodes CASSENHPGDTGELFF.

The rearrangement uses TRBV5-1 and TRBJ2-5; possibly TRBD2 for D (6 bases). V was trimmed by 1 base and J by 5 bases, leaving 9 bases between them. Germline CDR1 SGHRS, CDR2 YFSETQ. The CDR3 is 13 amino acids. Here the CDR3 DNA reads TGCGCCAGCAGCTTGCCGGGGGAGGAGACCCAGTACTTC. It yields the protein CASSLPGEETQYF. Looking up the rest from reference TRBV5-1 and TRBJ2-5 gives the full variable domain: KAGVTQTPRYLIKTRGQQVTLSCSPISGHRSVSWYQQTPGQGLQFLFEYFSETQRNKGNFPGRFSGRQFSNSRSEMNVSTLELGDSALYLCASSLPGEETQYFGPGTRLLVL.

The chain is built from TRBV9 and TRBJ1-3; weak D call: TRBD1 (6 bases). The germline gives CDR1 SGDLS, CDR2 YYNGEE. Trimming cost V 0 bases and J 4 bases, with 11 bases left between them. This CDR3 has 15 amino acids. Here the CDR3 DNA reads TGTGCCAGCAGCGTAGAGGGGGTCGCGGGAAACACCATATATTTT. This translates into CASSVEGVAGNTIYF.

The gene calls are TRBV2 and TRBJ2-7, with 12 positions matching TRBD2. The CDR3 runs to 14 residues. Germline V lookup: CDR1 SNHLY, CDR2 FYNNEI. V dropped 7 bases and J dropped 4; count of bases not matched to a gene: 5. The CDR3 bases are TGTGCCAGCAACCTAGCGGGGGGGCGATACGAGCAGTACTTC. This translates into CASNLAGGRYEQYF.

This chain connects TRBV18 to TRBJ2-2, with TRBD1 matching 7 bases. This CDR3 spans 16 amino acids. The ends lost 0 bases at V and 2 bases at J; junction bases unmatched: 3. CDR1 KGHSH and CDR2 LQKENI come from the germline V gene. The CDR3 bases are TGTGCCAGCTCACCACCAGGGACAGTCAACACCGGGGAGCTGTTTTTT. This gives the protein CASSPPGTVNTGELFF.

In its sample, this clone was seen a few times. The CDR3 loop reads CASTSSGISTGNTIYF. The CDR3 DNA sequence: TGTGCCAGTACCTCATCCGGGATTAGCACTGGAAACACCATATATTTT. The V and J genes are TRBV19 and TRBJ1-3; unclear D gene. CDR1 is LNHDA, CDR2 SQIVND, per germline (reference sequence). This CDR3 spans 16 amino acids. Trimming pared 7 bases from V and 2 bases from J, leaving 18 bases between. Variable domain in full (rest from reference TRBV19 and TRBJ1-3): DGGITQSPKYLFRKEGQNVTLSCEQNLNHDAMYWYRQDPGQGLRLIYYSQIVNDFQKGDIAEGYSVSREKKESFPLTVTSAQKNPTAFYLCASTSSGISTGNTIYFGEGSWLTVV.

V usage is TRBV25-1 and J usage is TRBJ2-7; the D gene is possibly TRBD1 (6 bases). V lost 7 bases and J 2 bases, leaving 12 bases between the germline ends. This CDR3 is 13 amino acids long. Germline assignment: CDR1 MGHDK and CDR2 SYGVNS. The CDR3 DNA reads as TGTGCCAGCACCGAGACAGGAACCTACGAGCAGTACTTC. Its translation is CASTETGTYEQYF.

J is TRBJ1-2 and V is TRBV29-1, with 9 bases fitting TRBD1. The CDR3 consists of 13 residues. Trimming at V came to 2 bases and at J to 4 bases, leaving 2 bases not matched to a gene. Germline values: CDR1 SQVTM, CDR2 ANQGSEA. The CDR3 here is CSVERGQGYGYTF. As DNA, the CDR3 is TGCAGCGTTGAAAGGGGACAGGGCTATGGCTACACCTTC.

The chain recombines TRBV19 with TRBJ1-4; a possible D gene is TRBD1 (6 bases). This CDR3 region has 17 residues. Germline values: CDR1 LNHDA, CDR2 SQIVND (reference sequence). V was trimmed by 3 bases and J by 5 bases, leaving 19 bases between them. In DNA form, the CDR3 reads TGTGCCAGTAGTATCTCCGGGACACCTCGGTACAATGAAAAACTGTTTTTT. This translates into CASSISGTPRYNEKLFF.

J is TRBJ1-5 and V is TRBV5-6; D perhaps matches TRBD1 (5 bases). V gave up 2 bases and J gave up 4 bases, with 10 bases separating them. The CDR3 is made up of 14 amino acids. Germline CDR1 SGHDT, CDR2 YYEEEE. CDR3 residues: CASSFQGPNQPQHF. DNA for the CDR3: TGTGCCAGCAGCTTTCAGGGACCGAATCAGCCCCAGCATTTT.

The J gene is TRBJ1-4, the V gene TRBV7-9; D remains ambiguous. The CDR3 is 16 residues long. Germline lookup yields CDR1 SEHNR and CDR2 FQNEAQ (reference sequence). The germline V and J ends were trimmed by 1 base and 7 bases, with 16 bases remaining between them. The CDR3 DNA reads TGTGCCAGCAGCTTAGGGATCGAGGGAGGAAGTGAAAAACTGTTTTTT. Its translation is CASSLGIEGGSEKLFF.

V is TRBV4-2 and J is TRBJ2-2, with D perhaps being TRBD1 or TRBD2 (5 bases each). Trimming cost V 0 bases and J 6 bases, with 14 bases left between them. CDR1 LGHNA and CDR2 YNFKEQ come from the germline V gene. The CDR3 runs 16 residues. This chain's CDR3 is CASSQERGAFSGELFF. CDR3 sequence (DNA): TGTGCCAGCAGCCAAGAGAGGGGTGCCTTCTCCGGGGAGCTGTTTTTT.

The CDR3 protein is CASGQGEGAANEKLFF. As DNA, the CDR3 is TGTGCTAGTGGTCAGGGGGAGGGGGCGGCTAATGAAAAACTGTTTTTT. V gene TRBV12-5 combines with J gene TRBJ1-4; 7 bases are shared with TRBD1. Unmatched junction bases numbered 9, after V lost 5 bases and J lost 3 bases. Looked up from germline, CDR1 is LGHNT and CDR2 is FRNRAP. CDR3 length: 16 residues.

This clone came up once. The CDR3 loop reads CASSKESDTQYF. The CDR3 DNA reads as TGTGCCAGCAGTAAGGAATCAGATACGCAGTATTTT. The chain has TRBV28 and TRBJ2-3; D is unresolved. V gave up 5 bases and J gave up 4 bases, with 7 bases separating them. Germline V lookup: CDR1 MDHEN, CDR2 SYDVKM. The CDR3 contains 12 residues.